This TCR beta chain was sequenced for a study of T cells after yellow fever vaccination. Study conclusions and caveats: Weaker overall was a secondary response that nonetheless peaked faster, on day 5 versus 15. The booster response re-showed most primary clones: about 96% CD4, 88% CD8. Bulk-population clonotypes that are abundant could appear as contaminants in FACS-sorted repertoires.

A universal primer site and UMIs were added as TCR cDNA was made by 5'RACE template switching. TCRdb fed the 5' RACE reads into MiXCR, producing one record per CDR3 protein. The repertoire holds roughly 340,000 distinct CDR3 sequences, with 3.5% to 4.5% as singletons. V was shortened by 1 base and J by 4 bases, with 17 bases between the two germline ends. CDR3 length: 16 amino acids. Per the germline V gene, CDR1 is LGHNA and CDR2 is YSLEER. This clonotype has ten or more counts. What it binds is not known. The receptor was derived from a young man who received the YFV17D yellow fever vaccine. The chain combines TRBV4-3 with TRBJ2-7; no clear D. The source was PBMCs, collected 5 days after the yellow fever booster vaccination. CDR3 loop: CASSQVLRQDGYEQYF. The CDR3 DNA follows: TGCGCCAGCAGCCAAGTTCTTCGGCAGGACGGGTACGAGCAGTACTTC.